This entry lists 19 T cell receptor beta chains sequenced from one sample in a study of blood T cell repertoires in COVID-19. The method was immunoSEQ multiplex PCR; TCRdb's version includes in-frame clones alone and lacks a portion of them. Seen here are some 130,000 clones, 90% observed once, and the top ten hold less than 5%. Source material: peripheral blood. The source of these receptors is a man aged 60-69 years with COVID-19, enrolled during active disease.

The rearrangement joins TRBV7-9 to TRBJ2-7, with 7 bases lining up with TRBD1. Germline V CDR1 and CDR2: SEHNR, FQNEAQ (reference sequence). Losses at the gene ends were 5 bases for V and 3 bases for J; bases not matched to a gene: 4. This CDR3 is 13 amino acids long. The DNA of the CDR3 is TGTGCCAGCAGCCCACAGGGGATCTACGAGCAGTACTTC. Protein sequence: CASSPQGIYEQYF. Full variable domain (rest looked up from reference TRBV7-9 and TRBJ2-7): DTGVSQNPRHKITKRGQNVTFRCDPISEHNRLYWYRQTLGQGPEFLTYFQNEAQLEKSRLLSDRFSAERPKGSFSTLEIQRTEQGDSAMYLCASSPQGIYEQYFGPGTRLTVT.

This chain uses TRBV11-2 with TRBJ2-2, with 8 bases identical to TRBD1. Trimming at V came to 4 bases and at J to 3 bases, leaving 4 bases not matched to a gene. The germline gives CDR1 SGHAT, CDR2 FQNNGV. The CDR3 runs to 15 residues. The CDR3 DNA is TGTGCCAGCAGCTGGGCGACAGGGGACACCGGGGAGCTGTTTTTT. Its protein product is CASSWATGDTGELFF.

The rearrangement links TRBV29-1 to TRBJ1-4, with TRBD1 identical over 8 bases. The V gene's germline CDR1 is SQVTM and CDR2 ANQGSEA. This CDR3 contains 13 residues. V shed 5 bases, J shed 6 bases, and the junction held 5 bases outside the gene matches. The CDR3 DNA reads TGCAGCGTTCCGGACAGGGAAGATGAAAAACTGTTTTTT. This translates into CSVPDREDEKLFF.

This clone was detected a few times. This chain joins TRBV9 and TRBJ2-1; the D is unclear. This CDR3 is built from 15 residues. Trimming stripped 3 bases from V and 8 bases from J, with 18 bases between. Germline V gives CDR1 SGDLS, CDR2 YYNGEE. CDR3 sequence: CASSGPSEIWYEQFF. DNA for the CDR3: TGTGCCAGCAGCGGCCCGAGTGAGATTTGGTATGAGCAGTTCTTC.

DNA of the CDR3: TGCGCCAGCAGTGGGACTAGCGGGAGCTCAGATACGCAGTATTTT. Amino acids: CASSGTSGSSDTQYF. The chain has TRBV10-1 and TRBJ2-3; 13 nucleotides align to TRBD2. Trimming cost V 4 bases and J 4 bases; bases outside gene matches: 2. The CDR3 has 15 amino acids. Germline assignment: CDR1 WNHNN and CDR2 SYGVQD (reference sequence).

The V gene is TRBV28, the J gene TRBJ1-1, with 7 bases lining up with TRBD1. The CDR3 consists of 14 residues. With 7 bases clipped from V and 4 bases from J, the junction kept 9 bases outside the gene matches. Germline CDR1 and CDR2: MDHEN and SYDVKM. The CDR3, as DNA: TGTGCCAGCACCCTCGAGAGGGGGCGCACTGAAGCTTTCTTT. Amino acids: CASTLERGRTEAFF.

The chain carries TRBV5-4 and TRBJ2-2; TRBD2 matches 16 bases. This CDR3 spans 16 amino acids. V lost 4 bases to trimming and J lost 7 bases; unmatched junction nucleotides: 4. The germline gives CDR1 SGHNT, CDR2 YYREEE (reference sequence). The CDR3 region is CASSTGTSGRGGELFF. The CDR3 bases are TGTGCCAGCAGCACCGGGACTAGCGGGAGGGGCGGGGAGCTGTTTTTT.

This clone came up once. V and J are TRBV3-1 (or the pseudogene TRBV3-2) and TRBJ2-3; 13 nucleotides align to TRBD2. The trim removed 1 base at V and 1 base at J, leaving 2 bases unmatched. The germline V gene encodes CDR1 LGHDT and CDR2 YNNKEL (reference sequence). The CDR3 has 17 amino acids. CDR3 DNA: TGTGCCAGCAGCCAAGGACTAGCGGGAGGAGGCACAGATACGCAGTATTTT. Protein: CASSQGLAGGGTDTQYF.

The chain recombines TRBV20-1 with TRBJ2-5, with 7 bases that match TRBD2. CDR1 is DFQATT, CDR2 SNEGSKA, per germline (reference sequence). V gave up 3 bases and J gave up 5 bases; unmatched junction bases: 9. The CDR3 has 14 amino acids. CDR3 loop: CSASAGTTGETQYF. CDR3 DNA: TGCAGTGCTAGTGCCGGGACTACGGGCGAGACCCAGTACTTC.

This chain connects TRBV7-9 to TRBJ2-2; TRBD1 matches at 7 bases. The V gene's germline CDR1 is SEHNR and CDR2 FQNEAQ (reference sequence). This CDR3 is 14 amino acids long. The V segment lost 1 base and the J segment 6 bases; nucleotides outside the gene matches: 2. CDR3 residues: CASSLGQGAGELFF. DNA of the CDR3: TGTGCCAGCAGCTTAGGGCAGGGGGCCGGGGAGCTGTTTTTT.

V and J are TRBV11-3 and TRBJ1-4; TRBD1 matches at 9 bases. The CDR3 is 15 amino acids. V lost 4 bases to trimming and J lost 7 bases; unmatched junction nucleotides: 7. The V gene's germline CDR1 is SGHNT and CDR2 YENEEA. CDR3 amino acids: CASSSEGQGLEKLFF. CDR3 bases: TGTGCCAGCAGCTCAGAGGGACAGGGCCTTGAAAAACTGTTTTTT.

This chain connects TRBV28 to TRBJ2-1; 10 bases are a match to TRBD2. J lost 7 bases, V lost 6 bases, and 9 bases had no gene match. The CDR3 consists of 15 residues. Germline V lookup: CDR1 MDHEN, CDR2 SYDVKM. The CDR3 DNA sequence: TGTGCCAGCAGCCTGGGTTTAGCGGGAGGAAATGAGCAGTTCTTC. Its protein product is CASSLGLAGGNEQFF.

This rearrangement joins TRBV13 to TRBJ2-7, with 7 positions matching TRBD2. Germline V lookup: CDR1 PRHDT, CDR2 FYEKMQ (reference sequence). This CDR3 contains 15 residues. V shed 2 bases, J shed 3 bases, and the junction held 7 bases outside the gene matches. The CDR3 spells CASSLWGGGLYEQYF. The CDR3 DNA follows: TGTGCCAGCAGCTTATGGGGCGGGGGACTCTACGAGCAGTACTTC.

The V gene is TRBV7-3, the J gene TRBJ2-1, with 8 bases fitting TRBD2. The ends lost 5 bases at V and 5 bases at J; junction bases unmatched: 8. This CDR3 region has 15 residues. Germline CDR1 SGHTA, CDR2 FQGTGA. In DNA, the CDR3 is TGTGCCAGCAGCCTCGGGAGGGCCTTGAACAATGAGCAGTTCTTC. Protein sequence: CASSLGRALNNEQFF. The variable domain in full, completed from reference TRBV7-3 and TRBJ2-1, reads GAGVSQTPSNKVTEKGKYVELRCDPISGHTALYWYRQSLGQGPEFLIYFQGTGAADDSGLPNDRFFAVRPEGSVSTLKIQRTERGDSAVYLCASSLGRALNNEQFFGPGTRLTVL.

The J gene is TRBJ2-3, the V gene TRBV9; D is possibly TRBD2 (5 bases). Germline V lookup: CDR1 SGDLS, CDR2 YYNGEE. This CDR3 spans 13 amino acids. Trimming cost V 0 bases and J 7 bases, with 9 bases left between them. The CDR3 loop reads CASSVEASHTQYF. CDR3 coding DNA: TGTGCCAGCAGCGTAGAGGCTAGCCATACGCAGTATTTT. The full variable domain, rest sourced from reference TRBV9 and TRBJ2-3, is DSGVTQTPKHLITATGQRVTLRCSPRSGDLSVYWYQQSLDQGLQFLIQYYNGEERAKGNILERFSAQQFPDLHSELNLSSLELGDSALYFCASSVEASHTQYFGPGTRLTVL.

For the CDR3, the DNA is TGTGCCAGCAGCGTAGGTGTCGGGTCCGCCCACACCTACGAGCAGTACTTC. Amino acid sequence: CASSVGVGSAHTYEQYF. This chain uses TRBV9 with TRBJ2-7; D is unclear. CDR3 length: 17 residues. The V end was cut by 0 bases, the J end by 2 bases, with 18 bases between. Germline loops: CDR1 SGDLS, CDR2 YYNGEE.

This chain uses TRBV4-3 with TRBJ2-2; D uncertain. Germline V gene data show CDR1 as LGHNA and CDR2 as YSLEER. The CDR3 spans 14 residues. V dropped 0 bases and J dropped 2 bases, with 4 bases sitting between them. CDR3 sequence: CASSQEGNTGELFF. CDR3 DNA: TGCGCCAGCAGCCAAGAGGGCAACACCGGGGAGCTGTTTTTT.

The chain recombines TRBV28 with TRBJ1-5; 7 bases agree with TRBD1. There are 16 residues in the CDR3. Looked up from germline, CDR1 is MDHEN and CDR2 is SYDVKM. Losses at the gene ends were 6 bases for V and 0 bases for J; bases not matched to a gene: 8. CDR3: CASSQGDSYSNQPQHF. The CDR3 coding sequence is TGTGCCAGCAGCCAAGGGGACAGCTATAGCAATCAGCCCCAGCATTTT.

V and J are TRBV18 and TRBJ1-1, with TRBD1 identical over 10 bases. The J segment lost 4 bases and the V segment lost 4 bases, leaving 3 bases of the junction unmatched. The germline gives CDR1 KGHSH, CDR2 LQKENI. CDR3 length: 14 amino acids. CDR3 nucleotide sequence: TGTGCCAGCTCACTAGGACAGGGGGTCACTGAAGCTTTCTTT. This codes for CASSLGQGVTEAFF.